The 21 T cell receptor beta chains given below trace back to one sample, sequenced in a study of T cells in Graves' hyperthyroidism and ophthalmopathy (dated by TCRdb to the late 2010s). Libraries came from multiplex PCR. Instrument used: Illumina HiSeq 2000. TCR beta CDR3 regions were amplified from RNA transcripts. The first round of RT-PCR for the TCR CDR3 was performed with the HTBI primer set and the Qiagen OneStep RT-PCR kit. TCRdb trimmed public reads at Q25 via fastp, called clones via MiXCR and kept in-frame beta chains. CDR3 protein duplicates are merged, each entry listing the most common genes and DNA. Here the sample has 300,000 to 450,000 distinct CDR3 sequences; 15% to 19% occur a single time. The ten largest clones take up about 27% of the sample. Input material: blood. All receptors derive from a woman younger than 30 with Graves' hyperthyroidism that later progressed to Graves' ophthalmopathy.

At least ten counts were recorded for this clonotype. The chain uses TRBV7-2 and TRBJ2-7, with a possible D match to TRBD2 (6 bases). Looked up from germline, CDR1 is SGHTA and CDR2 is FQGNSA. This CDR3 is 15 amino acids long. V lost 2 bases, J lost 2 bases, and 13 bases lay in between. CDR3 DNA: TGTGCCAGCAGCTTATCGGGACTCCCGACCTACGAGCAGTACTTC. Residues: CASSLSGLPTYEQYF.

Note on this clonotype: A much larger clone lies one base from this, so it may be a read error. V is TRBV11-2 and J is TRBJ2-7; 10 positions match TRBD2. The DNA end is more similar to TRBJ2-1, so the J call may be wrong. Germline V gives CDR1 SGHAT, CDR2 FQNNGV. The CDR3 sequence is 15 residues long. The CDR3 DNA reads TGTGCCAGCAGCCCCCTAGCGGGGGACTCCTACGAGCAGTTCTTC. As protein: CASSPLAGDSYEQFF.

This clonotype came up many times. The chain links TRBV6-1 to TRBJ1-2, with D hard to call. Trimming shortened V by 5 bases and J by 2 bases, and 15 bases separated the two germline ends. CDR3 size: 15 residues. Germline V gene data show CDR1 as MNHNS and CDR2 as SASEGT. In DNA, the CDR3 is TGTGCCAGCAGTTTTTCCGCCTACACGAACTATGGCTACACCTTC. Its protein is CASSFSAYTNYGYTF.

This clonotype was counted at least ten times. The chain has TRBV6-1 and TRBJ2-5, with 8 bases that match TRBD2. The CDR3 sequence is 16 residues long. Unmatched junction bases numbered 13, after V lost 5 bases and J lost 5 bases. The germline V gene encodes CDR1 MNHNS and CDR2 SASEGT. DNA of the CDR3: TGTGCCAGCAGTCTCCCAGATGCGGGAGGACTGGAGACCCAGTACTTC. This sequence encodes CASSLPDAGGLETQYF.

This clonotype was observed at least ten times. The chain employs TRBV2 and TRBJ2-5; TRBD2 aligns across 14 bases. The trim removed 6 bases at V and 5 bases at J, leaving 11 bases unmatched. Germline V CDR1 and CDR2: SNHLY, FYNNEI. The CDR3 loop spans 17 amino acids. The CDR3 spells CASSRLAGGPGLETQYF. The CDR3 DNA reads TGTGCCAGCAGCCGACTAGCGGGAGGGCCGGGTTTGGAGACCCAGTACTTC.

This clonotype was detected a few times. This sequence joins TRBV27 and TRBJ2-6; maybe TRBD1 (6 bases). V was clipped by 10 bases and J by 1 base, with 8 bases between them. This CDR3 is 13 amino acids long. From germline, CDR1 is MNHEY and CDR2 SMNVEV (reference sequence). CDR3 DNA sequence: TGTGCCACTAGGGGGTCTGGGGCCAACGTCCTGACTTTC. This encodes CATRGSGANVLTF.

About this clonotype itself: The junction departs from germline at one end; a sequencing error may be responsible. The V gene is TRBV18, the J gene TRBJ1-2; 8 positions agree with TRBD1. Germline lookup yields CDR1 KGHSH and CDR2 LQKENI. The CDR3 extends over 13 amino acids. The CDR3 sequence is CVSSPDRGYGYTF. CDR3 sequence (DNA): TGTGTCAGCTCACCAGACAGGGGCTATGGCTACACCTTC.

Ten or more counts support this clonotype. The chain couples TRBV28 to TRBJ2-2, with D tentatively TRBD2 (5 bases). V lost 6 bases and J 2 bases, leaving 10 bases between the germline ends. Germline lookup yields CDR1 MDHEN and CDR2 SYDVKM. This CDR3 spans 14 amino acids. The CDR3, as DNA: TGTGCCAGCAGCATAGCGATAAACACCGGGGAGCTGTTTTTT. Protein sequence: CASSIAINTGELFF.

This clonotype was seen more than once but under ten times. V usage is TRBV29-1 and J usage is TRBJ2-7, with 7 bases matching TRBD1. From germline, CDR1 is SQVTM and CDR2 ANQGSEA. The CDR3 contains 13 residues. Trimming cost V 4 bases and J 5 bases; bases outside gene matches: 8. The CDR3 DNA reads as TGCAGCGTTGGAGGGACAGCCCAACACGAGCAGTACTTC. It is translated as CSVGGTAQHEQYF.

The sample holds a few counts of this clonotype. This chain joins TRBV6-2 or TRBV6-3 and TRBJ2-5, with 9 bases that match TRBD2. J lost 13 bases, V lost 0 bases, and 9 bases had no gene match. The CDR3 is 14 amino acids. In germline, CDR1 is MNHEY, CDR2 SVGEGT. In DNA form, the CDR3 reads TGTGCCAGCAGTTACTCTAGCGGGAGTGGAAATGGGTACTTC. It is translated as CASSYSSGSGNGYF.

A few counts support this clonotype. This rearrangement joins TRBV5-1 to TRBJ2-1; D is unclear. The CDR3 is made up of 15 amino acids. Germline lookup yields CDR1 SGHRS and CDR2 YFSETQ. Trimming stripped 0 bases from V and 4 bases from J, with 11 bases between. The CDR3 protein is CASSLDGPTYNEQFF. In DNA form, the CDR3 reads TGCGCCAGCAGCTTGGACGGACCAACTTACAATGAGCAGTTCTTC.

Notes on this clonotype: Since a much larger clone is just one base distant, this may be a read error. The chain recombines TRBV7-9 with TRBJ1-1, with D maybe TRBD1 (6 bases). CDR3 length equals 13 residues. Between the trimmed V and J ends, which lost 6 bases and 1 base, there was a span of 9 bases. In germline, CDR1 is SEHNR, CDR2 FQNEAQ (reference sequence). The CDR3 sequence is CASRRTENTEAFF. CDR3 in DNA: TGTGCCAGCAGACGGACAGAGAACACTGAAGCTTTCTTT.

The chain couples TRBV20-1 to TRBJ1-6, with no clear D. CDR1 is DFQATT and CDR2 is SNEGSKA in the germline V gene (reference sequence). The CDR3 loop spans 16 amino acids. V lost 0 bases to trimming and J lost 9 bases, with 18 bases between them. This CDR3 reads CSARDSPGVGSSPLHF. The CDR3 DNA follows: TGCAGTGCTAGAGATTCCCCAGGAGTTGGTTCTTCACCCCTCCACTTT.

The V and J genes are TRBV7-9 and TRBJ2-1; D gene uncertain. V lost 3 bases and J 5 bases, leaving 8 bases between the germline ends. Germline V gene sequence: CDR1 SEHNR, CDR2 FQNEAQ (reference sequence). The CDR3 loop spans 13 amino acids. CDR3 sequence reads: CASSFSTNNEQFF. The CDR3 DNA reads as TGTGCCAGCAGCTTTAGTACGAACAATGAGCAGTTCTTC. Complete variable domain (other parts from reference TRBV7-9 and TRBJ2-1): DTGVSQNPRHKITKRGQNVTFRCDPISEHNRLYWYRQTLGQGPEFLTYFQNEAQLEKSRLLSDRFSAERPKGSFSTLEIQRTEQGDSAMYLCASSFSTNNEQFFGPGTRLTVL.

The J gene is TRBJ2-4, the V gene TRBV6-1; D call uncertain. The V gene's germline CDR1 is MNHNS and CDR2 SASEGT. V shed 3 bases and J shed 1 base, with 7 bases lying between them. The CDR3 length is 14 residues. The CDR3 region has the DNA TGTGCCAGCAGTGAGGGTGGGGCCAAAAACATTCAGTACTTC. This gives the protein CASSEGGAKNIQYF.

This clonotype has only a few counts. This chain uses TRBV6-2 or TRBV6-3 with TRBJ2-3; 10 bases are shared with TRBD2. Per the germline V gene, CDR1 is MNHEY and CDR2 is SVGEGT. The CDR3 has 16 residues. V lost 2 bases to trimming and J lost 5 bases; unmatched junction nucleotides: 7. CDR3 bases: TGTGCCAGCAGTTACGGGGCTAGCGGGAGATTAGATACGCAGTATTTT. This gives the protein CASSYGASGRLDTQYF.

In its sample, this clonotype was seen many times. The chain couples TRBV10-3 to TRBJ2-7; 8 nucleotides align to TRBD1. The J segment lost 3 bases and the V segment lost 0 bases, leaving 4 bases of the junction unmatched. This CDR3 region has 15 residues. CDR1 and CDR2 from the germline V gene are ENHRY and SYGVKD. The CDR3 spells CAISESGQGGYEQYF. The CDR3 nucleotides read TGTGCCATCAGTGAGTCAGGACAGGGCGGCTACGAGCAGTACTTC.

The chain joins TRBV6-1 to TRBJ1-6; maybe TRBD1 (5 bases). Trimming shortened V by 4 bases and J by 8 bases, and 9 bases separated the two germline ends. CDR1 MNHNS and CDR2 SASEGT come from the germline V gene. CDR3 length: 13 residues. CDR3 sequence reads: CASSAREDSPLHF. CDR3 bases: TGTGCCAGCAGTGCCAGGGAGGATTCACCCCTCCACTTT.

Many counts were recorded for this clonotype. The rearrangement joins TRBV6-2 or TRBV6-3 to TRBJ2-7; TRBD2 matches at 10 bases. With V trimmed by 6 bases and J by 6 bases, 8 bases remained unmatched. CDR3 length: 14 residues. Germline CDR1 and CDR2: MNHEY and SVGEGT. The CDR3 sequence: CASSGASGRREQYF. The CDR3 nucleotides read TGTGCCAGCAGCGGGGCTAGCGGGAGACGCGAGCAGTACTTC.

This clonotype has ten or more counts. The rearrangement uses TRBV27 and TRBJ2-1; TRBD2 might be the D (6 bases). The V end was cut by 2 bases, the J end by 8 bases, with 10 bases between. Germline CDR1 reads MNHEY; CDR2 reads SMNVEV (reference sequence). This CDR3 is 13 amino acids long. This chain's CDR3 is CASSLSWGDEQFF. CDR3 DNA sequence: TGTGCCAGCAGTTTAAGTTGGGGGGATGAGCAGTTCTTC.

The table lists this clonotype with a few counts. The chain joins TRBV10-2 to TRBJ2-7, with TRBD2 identical over 9 bases. This CDR3 is built from 16 residues. CDR1 is WSHSY, CDR2 SAAADI, per germline. The junction had 6 bases not matched to a gene; V was cut back by 1 base and J by 2 bases. CDR3: CASSEFGVAGAYEQYF. CDR3 in DNA: TGCGCCAGCAGTGAGTTTGGGGTAGCGGGAGCCTACGAGCAGTACTTC.